One sample yielded the 17 T cell receptor beta chains listed below, sequenced in a study of blood T cells in healthy people across ages. For the second PCR, which ran for about 7 to 11 cycles, a sample-barcoded 5' primer and a J-beta primer mix were used. TCRdb re-called the 5' RACE reads with MiXCR, one entry per CDR3 protein. The sample includes 650,000 to 800,000 distinct CDR3 sequences, more than 40% of them seen just once. Sequenced: blood. The receptor source for this set is a man aged 55 to 70 in good health.

The table lists this clonotype with a few counts. V usage is TRBV4-3 and J usage is TRBJ2-1, with TRBD1 matching over 9 bases. With 3 bases clipped from V and 3 bases from J, the junction kept 3 bases outside the gene matches. Germline V gene sequence: CDR1 LGHNA, CDR2 YSLEER. The CDR3 covers 15 residues. The CDR3: CASSQYRGLYNEQFF. CDR3 in DNA: TGCGCCAGCAGCCAGTACAGGGGGCTCTACAATGAGCAGTTCTTC.

This clonotype was seen a single time. The rearrangement links TRBV20-1 to TRBJ1-6; the match to TRBD1 covers 7 bases. V lost 6 bases, J lost 8 bases, and 10 bases stayed unmatched. The CDR3 loop spans 14 amino acids. Per germline, CDR1 DFQATT and CDR2 SNEGSKA (reference sequence). This chain's CDR3 is CSAASDRTDSPLHF. The CDR3 nucleotides read TGCAGTGCAGCCTCGGACAGGACTGATTCACCCCTCCACTTT.

The V and J genes are TRBV2 and TRBJ1-5; no reliable D call. The CDR3 is made up of 14 amino acids. V lost 7 bases and J lost 4, with 14 bases in between. Per the germline V gene, CDR1 is SNHLY and CDR2 is FYNNEI. Here the CDR3 DNA reads TGTGCCAGCACTTCCCGTTCCAGGAATCAGCCCCAGCATTTT. Encoded protein: CASTSRSRNQPQHF.

The chain employs TRBV6-5 and TRBJ2-2; D is unresolved. The germline V gene has CDR1 MNHEY and CDR2 SVGAGI. The CDR3 extends over 12 amino acids. With 8 bases removed from V and 1 base from J, the gap between germline ends came to 5 bases. DNA for the CDR3: TGTGCCAGCCGGATGAACACCGGGGAGCTGTTTTTT. Protein product: CASRMNTGELFF.

This clonotype appeared many times. A much larger clone lies one base from this, so it may be a read error. The V gene is TRBV2, the J gene TRBJ1-4, with D tentatively TRBD1 (5 bases). CDR1 SNHLY and CDR2 FYNNEI come from the germline V gene. The CDR3 is made up of 16 amino acids. V was cut by 1 base and J by 0 bases, with 9 bases left in between. DNA of the CDR3: TGTGCCAGCAGTGAAGAATGGGGCGCAACTAATGAAAAACTGTTTTTT. Encoded protein: CASSEEWGATNEKLFF.

The genes are TRBV9 and TRBJ2-7, with D perhaps matching TRBD2 (5 bases). Germline lookup yields CDR1 SGDLS and CDR2 YYNGEE. The CDR3 length is 15 residues. V lost 0 bases to trimming and J lost 7 bases, with 17 bases between them. CDR3 sequence (DNA): TGTGCCAGCAGCGTAGTGGATGACCCAAGAGGGGAGCAGTACTTC. Its protein product is CASSVVDDPRGEQYF.

The chain carries TRBV20-1 and TRBJ2-1; 10 nucleotides align to TRBD2. J lost 3 bases, V lost 4 bases, and 6 bases had no gene match. The CDR3 spans 15 residues. Germline CDR1 is DFQATT and CDR2 is SNEGSKA (reference sequence). CDR3 sequence (DNA): TGCAGTGCTATTCTAGCGGGGGCGAACTACAATGAGCAGTTCTTC. Translating gives CSAILAGANYNEQFF.

This CDR3 reads CASSLLSRESGTNEKLFF. The CDR3, as DNA: TGTGCCAGCAGCTTATTGTCCAGGGAAAGTGGAACTAATGAAAAACTGTTTTTT. The chain joins TRBV7-9 to TRBJ1-4; weak D call: TRBD1 (5 bases). Germline assignment: CDR1 SEHNR and CDR2 FQNEAQ (reference sequence). The CDR3 is made up of 18 amino acids. Trimming pared 2 bases from V and 1 base from J, leaving 17 bases between.

The V and J genes are TRBV4-1 and TRBJ2-1, with TRBD2 matching 8 bases. The length of the CDR3 is 15 residues. V lost 0 bases and J lost 5; bases outside the gene matches: 3. CDR1 is MGHRA and CDR2 is YSYEKL in the germline V gene. Written as DNA, the CDR3 is TGCGCCAGCAGCCAAGAGGAGCGGGGGCACAATGAGCAGTTCTTC. Translated, it gives CASSQEERGHNEQFF.

The V and J genes are TRBV3-1 and TRBJ1-4; D is possibly TRBD1 (5 bases). The germline V gene has CDR1 LGHDT and CDR2 YNNKEL (reference sequence). This CDR3 contains 13 residues. Trimming cost V 3 bases and J 14 bases, with 16 bases left between them. The CDR3 DNA follows: TGTGCCAGCAGCCAGGACCCCCGACGGGGGCTGTTTTTT. It specifies CASSQDPRRGLFF.

This clonotype was recorded many times. This chain links TRBV4-3 with TRBJ2-7; D unresolved. CDR3 length: 14 amino acids. V was cut by 0 bases and J by 2 bases, with 8 bases left in between. The V gene's germline CDR1 is LGHNA and CDR2 YSLEER. CDR3 nucleotide sequence: TGCGCCAGCAGCCAAGAGCCACAGACCTACGAGCAGTACTTC. Residues: CASSQEPQTYEQYF.

V is TRBV7-9 and J is TRBJ2-1, with TRBD2 identical over 7 bases. The CDR3 has 18 amino acids. Trimming took 1 base from V and 4 from J; bases not matched to a gene: 13. Germline values: CDR1 SEHNR, CDR2 FQNEAQ (reference sequence). CDR3 DNA: TGTGCCAGCAGCTTAGAGAGCGTAGCGGGCGTATCTTACAATGAGCAGTTCTTC. This encodes CASSLESVAGVSYNEQFF.

The chain couples TRBV6-5 to TRBJ2-1, with D unclear. Deletions cut 4 bases from V and 7 bases from J, with 14 bases between. The CDR3 covers 14 residues. The germline V gene encodes CDR1 MNHEY and CDR2 SVGAGI. Here the CDR3 reads CASSSISLWNEQFF. The DNA for the CDR3 is TGTGCCAGCAGTTCGATTTCACTCTGGAATGAGCAGTTCTTC.

CDR3 coding DNA: TGTGCCAGCAGCCCTTTGGGGGAGTCGAACACTGAAGCTTTCTTT. The encoded protein is CASSPLGESNTEAFF. The chain recombines TRBV11-3 with TRBJ1-1, with TRBD1 as a possible D gene (5 bases). This CDR3 is built from 15 residues. Deletions cut 5 bases from V and 1 base from J, with 14 bases between. CDR1 SGHNT and CDR2 YENEEA come from the germline V gene.

V gene TRBV6-6 combines with J gene TRBJ2-3; D gene uncertain. The germline gives CDR1 MNHNY, CDR2 SVGAGI (reference sequence). Trimming took 5 bases from V and 3 from J, leaving 12 bases between them. The CDR3 sequence is 14 residues long. In DNA form, the CDR3 reads TGTGCCAGCAGTCGATCTACCGGAACAGATACGCAGTATTTT. This encodes CASSRSTGTDTQYF.

This clonotype was recorded only once. The genes are TRBV6-5 and TRBJ2-6; D is possibly TRBD2 (7 bases). Per the germline V gene, CDR1 is MNHEY and CDR2 is SVGAGI. CDR3 length: 14 amino acids. V was pared by 7 bases and J by 3 bases, with 10 bases between. CDR3: CASNRGGGANVLTF. The CDR3 DNA follows: TGTGCCAGCAATAGGGGGGGTGGGGCCAACGTCCTGACTTTC.

The genes are TRBV6-6 and TRBJ1-5, with TRBD1 matching 8 bases. From germline, CDR1 is MNHNY and CDR2 SVGAGI (reference sequence). The CDR3 consists of 17 residues. The junction had 11 bases not matched to a gene; V was cut back by 7 bases and J by 0 bases. The chain's CDR3 is CASTDDRGVYSNQPQHF. The CDR3 nucleotides read TGTGCCAGCACCGATGACAGGGGAGTCTATAGCAATCAGCCCCAGCATTTT.